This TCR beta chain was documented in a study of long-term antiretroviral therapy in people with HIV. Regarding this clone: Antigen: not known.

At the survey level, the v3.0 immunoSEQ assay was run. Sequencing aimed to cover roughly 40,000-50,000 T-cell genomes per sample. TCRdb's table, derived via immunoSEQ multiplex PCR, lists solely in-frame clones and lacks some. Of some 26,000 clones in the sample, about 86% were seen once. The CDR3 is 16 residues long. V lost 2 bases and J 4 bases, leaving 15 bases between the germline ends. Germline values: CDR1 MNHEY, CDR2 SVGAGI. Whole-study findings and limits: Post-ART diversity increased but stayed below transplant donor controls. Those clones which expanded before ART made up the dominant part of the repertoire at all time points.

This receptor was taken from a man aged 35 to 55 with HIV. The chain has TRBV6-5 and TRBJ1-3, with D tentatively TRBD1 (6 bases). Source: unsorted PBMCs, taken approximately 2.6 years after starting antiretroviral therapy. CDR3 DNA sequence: TGTGCCAGCAGTTACGACCTTCGGACAGTCGGAAACACCATATATTTT. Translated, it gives CASSYDLRTVGNTIYF.